These 31 T cell receptor beta chains were sequenced from one sample in a study of blood T cell repertoires in COVID-19. TCRdb keeps only in-frame clones here, not all; method: immunoSEQ multiplex PCR. The sample shows 110,000 or so clones, approximately 90% of them seen only once. Sequencing input: peripheral blood. The receptors were sampled from a human donor with acute or convalescent COVID-19. The donor label of this sample is uncertain.

The rearrangement joins TRBV29-1 to TRBJ2-2, with a tentative D call TRBD2 (6 bases). The germline CDR1 and CDR2 sequences are SQVTM and ANQGSEA. The CDR3 is 15 residues long. V was shortened by 7 bases and J by 7 bases, with 22 bases between the two germline ends. The CDR3 loop reads CSAKSSGSGGGELFF. The CDR3 DNA follows: TGCAGCGCCAAATCATCCGGGAGTGGTGGCGGGGAGCTGTTTTTT.

The J gene is TRBJ1-1, the V gene TRBV5-1, with TRBD1 matching 10 bases. Germline CDR1 SGHRS, CDR2 YFSETQ. With 4 bases clipped from V and 3 bases from J, the junction kept 6 bases outside the gene matches. CDR3 length: 15 amino acids. The CDR3 loop reads CASSLGQGVYTEAFF. As DNA, the CDR3 is TGCGCCAGCAGCCTCGGACAGGGGGTCTACACTGAAGCTTTCTTT.

This clone showed up just once. J is TRBJ2-5 and V is TRBV7-8; TRBD1 is a possible D gene (6 bases). The CDR3 extends over 15 amino acids. From germline, CDR1 is SGHVS and CDR2 FQNEAQ. V gave up 5 bases and J gave up 2 bases, with 15 bases separating them. The CDR3 sequence: CASSRDRRGQETQYF. CDR3 coding DNA: TGTGCCAGCAGCCGAGACAGAAGGGGGCAAGAGACCCAGTACTTC.

The V call is TRBV28, the J call TRBJ2-4; D perhaps matches TRBD1 (5 bases). The V end was cut by 6 bases, the J end by 6 bases, with 9 bases between. The V gene's germline CDR1 is MDHEN and CDR2 SYDVKM. CDR3 length: 12 amino acids. CDR3 amino acids: CASSRQLNIQYF. The CDR3 nucleotides are TGTGCCAGCAGCAGACAGTTAAACATTCAGTACTTC.

This CDR3 reads CASSRDTNYGYTF. For the CDR3, the DNA is TGTGCCAGCAGCCGCGACACGAACTATGGCTACACCTTC. The chain employs TRBV6-5 and TRBJ1-2; D is ambiguous. Per the germline V gene, CDR1 is MNHEY and CDR2 is SVGAGI. The CDR3 contains 13 residues. Deletions cut 6 bases from V and 2 bases from J, with 10 bases between.

This chain joins TRBV4-2 and TRBJ2-5; 8 nucleotides line up with TRBD2. The germline V gene has CDR1 LGHNA and CDR2 YNFKEQ. CDR3 length equals 14 residues. V shed 3 bases, J shed 4 bases, and the junction held 4 bases outside the gene matches. The chain's CDR3 is CASSHPSGGETQYF. The CDR3 DNA sequence: TGTGCCAGCAGCCACCCAAGCGGGGGAGAGACCCAGTACTTC.

The V call is TRBV7-2, the J call TRBJ1-5; the match to TRBD1 covers 8 bases. This CDR3 is built from 14 residues. Unmatched junction bases numbered 7, after V lost 5 bases and J lost 7 bases. The germline gives CDR1 SGHTA, CDR2 FQGNSA. CDR3 amino acids: CASSPGQGGQPQHF. In nucleotides, the CDR3 is TGTGCCAGCAGCCCAGGACAGGGCGGCCAGCCCCAGCATTTT.

This chain connects TRBV6-2 or TRBV6-3 to TRBJ2-5, with D possibly TRBD2 on 6 matching bases. This CDR3 spans 13 amino acids. V gave up 6 bases and J gave up 5 bases, with 13 bases separating them. Germline-derived CDR1 and CDR2 are MNHEY and SVGEGT. The DNA of the CDR3 is TGTGCCAGCAGCCTCAGGCGGGGTGAGACCCAGTACTTC. Translating gives CASSLRRGETQYF.

Comment on this clone: One end of the junction does not line up with germline, which may come from a read error. The chain employs TRBV27 and TRBJ1-1; no clear D. Germline V gives CDR1 MNHEY, CDR2 SMNVEV (reference sequence). The CDR3 length is 12 residues. The CDR3 DNA reads as TGTGCCAGCAGTTCTTATCTCGAGGGCTTCCACTTT. Its protein is CASSSYLEGFHF.

The CDR3 loop is CASSFRTGGADTQYF. The CDR3, as DNA: TGTGCCAGCAGTTTTCGAACAGGGGGCGCAGATACGCAGTATTTT. The rearrangement links TRBV6-6 to TRBJ2-3; 9 bases are shared with TRBD1. The V segment lost 4 bases and the J segment 4 bases; nucleotides outside the gene matches: 6. CDR1 and CDR2 from the germline V gene are MNHNY and SVGAGI (reference sequence). The CDR3 length is 15 residues.

This chain uses TRBV4-1 with TRBJ2-1; weak D call: TRBD1 (6 bases). The V and J ends lost 0 bases and 3 bases respectively, with 18 bases between them. The CDR3 spans 18 residues. Germline CDR1 and CDR2: MGHRA and YSYEKL. CDR3 sequence (DNA): TGCGCCAGCAGCCAAGAAACCACAGGGCATAAACGCTACAATGAGCAGTTCTTC. It translates to CASSQETTGHKRYNEQFF.

The chain has TRBV4-1 and TRBJ2-3; 8 bases align to TRBD2. V shed 1 base and J 4 bases; nucleotides not matched to a gene: 10. There are 17 residues in the CDR3. Looked up from germline, CDR1 is MGHRA and CDR2 is YSYEKL. In nucleotides, the CDR3 is TGCGCCAGCAGCCAAGGCAGACTAGCGTGGGACGCAGATACGCAGTATTTT. Translation gives CASSQGRLAWDADTQYF.

The table lists this clone with a count of one. The rearrangement joins TRBV4-1 to TRBJ1-1; 10 nucleotides line up with TRBD1. CDR1 is MGHRA and CDR2 is YSYEKL in the germline V gene. The V gene end was trimmed by 1 base and the J gene end by 3 bases; junction bases not matched to a gene: 2. This CDR3 has 15 residues. The CDR3 reads CASSQGGTGDTEAFF. The CDR3 DNA reads TGCGCCAGCAGCCAAGGCGGGACAGGGGACACTGAAGCTTTCTTT.

This clone was observed a handful of times. The chain links TRBV9 to TRBJ1-6; unclear D gene. CDR3 length: 13 residues. V was clipped by 0 bases and J by 7 bases, with 5 bases between them. Germline values: CDR1 SGDLS, CDR2 YYNGEE. The CDR3 DNA sequence: TGTGCCAGCAGCGTAGGCGGCAATTCACCCCTCCACTTT. Protein product: CASSVGGNSPLHF.

The sample holds a few counts of this clone. The V gene is TRBV30, the J gene TRBJ1-4; 8 bases fit TRBD1. The CDR3 length is 15 residues. V trimming: 0 bases; J trimming: 5 bases; junction bases outside the gene matches: 5. Germline CDR1 GTSNPN, CDR2 SVGIG (reference sequence). CDR3 amino acids: CAWSVGTGLNEKLFF. The DNA for the CDR3 is TGTGCCTGGAGTGTGGGGACAGGACTAAATGAAAAACTGTTTTTT.

This chain connects TRBV5-1 to TRBJ1-1; 7 bases are shared with TRBD1. The CDR3 runs 16 residues. V was pared by 1 base and J by 5 bases, with 11 bases of the junction left unmatched. The germline V gene has CDR1 SGHRS and CDR2 YFSETQ. Written as DNA, the CDR3 is TGCGCCAGCAGCTTGTGGGACAGCGGACGAACTACTGAAGCTTTCTTT. Its translation is CASSLWDSGRTTEAFF.

The chain carries TRBV7-3 and TRBJ2-2; D possibly corresponds to TRBD1 (6 bases). The CDR3 spans 15 residues. Germline V lookup: CDR1 SGHTA, CDR2 FQGTGA. Trimming took off 5 bases at V and 6 bases at J, with 16 bases between the two ends. In nucleotides, the CDR3 is TGTGCCAGCAGCCCGAGGGGGAGTAACTCCGGGGAGCTGTTTTTT. Translation gives CASSPRGSNSGELFF.

The gene calls are TRBV11-1 and TRBJ2-5, with TRBD1 identical over 12 bases. The CDR3 totals 16 residues. Germline V gene lookup returns CDR1 SGHAT and CDR2 FQDESV (reference sequence). Trimming took 3 bases from V and 5 from J; bases not matched to a gene: 7. The DNA of the CDR3 is TGTGCCAGCAGCTTTGTTGGGACAGGGGGCGTGGAGACCCAGTACTTC. Residues: CASSFVGTGGVETQYF.

This clone was picked up a small number of times. V is TRBV10-3 and J is TRBJ1-3; 7 positions match TRBD1. With 3 bases clipped from V and 3 bases from J, the junction kept 8 bases outside the gene matches. The CDR3 is 16 residues long. Germline loops: CDR1 ENHRY, CDR2 SYGVKD. The CDR3 DNA reads TGTGCCATCAGTGACTCCGGACAGGCTCTTGGAAACACCATATATTTT. The encoded protein is CAISDSGQALGNTIYF.

V is TRBV6-1 and J is TRBJ1-6; TRBD1 might be the D (6 bases). The V gene's germline CDR1 is MNHNS and CDR2 SASEGT. V was cut by 3 bases and J by 11 bases, with 20 bases left in between. This CDR3 spans 16 amino acids. Written as DNA, the CDR3 is TGTGCCAGCAGTGAGAGCCCTGAACAGGGAAGGGCACCCCTCCACTTT. This sequence encodes CASSESPEQGRAPLHF.

The rearrangement joins TRBV6-2 or TRBV6-3 to TRBJ2-2, with a possible D match to TRBD1 (6 bases). Germline V CDR1 and CDR2: MNHEY, SVGEGT. The CDR3 has 19 residues. The V end was cut by 5 bases, the J end by 2 bases, with 24 bases between. This CDR3 is CASSTWTVSLSQNTGELFF. The CDR3 bases are TGTGCCAGCAGTACCTGGACAGTATCTCTTTCCCAAAACACCGGGGAGCTGTTTTTT.

The chain employs TRBV4-1 and TRBJ1-1; 7 nucleotides line up with TRBD1. Germline CDR1 is MGHRA and CDR2 is YSYEKL. Trimming at V came to 5 bases and at J to 1 base, leaving 7 bases not matched to a gene. There are 15 residues in the CDR3. The chain's CDR3 is CASSSSRTGNTEAFF. DNA of the CDR3: TGCGCCAGCAGCTCAAGCCGGACAGGGAACACTGAAGCTTTCTTT.

This chain uses TRBV9 with TRBJ1-2; TRBD1 aligns across 11 bases. The trim removed 0 bases at V and 4 bases at J, leaving 5 bases unmatched. There are 16 residues in the CDR3. Germline-derived CDR1 and CDR2 are SGDLS and YYNGEE. The CDR3 region has the DNA TGTGCCAGCAGCGTAGGGACAGGGGGCCTGGGCTATGGCTACACCTTC. Amino acid sequence: CASSVGTGGLGYGYTF. The whole variable domain, remainder taken from reference TRBV9 and TRBJ1-2, is DSGVTQTPKHLITATGQRVTLRCSPRSGDLSVYWYQQSLDQGLQFLIQYYNGEERAKGNILERFSAQQFPDLHSELNLSSLELGDSALYFCASSVGTGGLGYGYTFGSGTRLTVV.

The chain recombines TRBV29-1 with TRBJ1-2, with D possibly matching TRBD1 (6 bases). The germline V and J ends were trimmed by 0 bases and 0 bases, with 23 bases remaining between them. CDR1 is SQVTM, CDR2 ANQGSEA, per germline. The CDR3 totals 19 residues. The CDR3 DNA follows: TGCAGCGTTGAAGATCCAGCGTTCAGGACAGACAGGACTAACTATGGCTACACCTTC. Translated, it gives CSVEDPAFRTDRTNYGYTF.

This clone was detected a few times. V and J are TRBV7-2 and TRBJ1-1, with D hard to call. Germline V gives CDR1 SGHTA, CDR2 FQGNSA. V was pared by 5 bases and J by 1 base, with 11 bases between. The CDR3 has 14 residues. CDR3 residues: CASSPRGGNTEAFF. CDR3 nucleotides: TGTGCCAGCAGCCCCCGCGGCGGGAACACTGAAGCTTTCTTT.

V usage is TRBV15 and J usage is TRBJ1-3, with 8 bases matching TRBD1. The CDR3 covers 19 residues. Germline V gene data show CDR1 as LNHNV and CDR2 as YYDKDF (reference sequence). The ends lost 0 bases at V and 4 bases at J; junction bases unmatched: 14. CDR3 DNA: TGTGCCACCAGCAGAGACCGAGCCTCGTCAGGGGGCGCGGGAAACACCATATATTTT. It encodes CATSRDRASSGGAGNTIYF.

The V and J genes are TRBV5-1 and TRBJ1-3, with 7 positions matching TRBD1. Germline values: CDR1 SGHRS, CDR2 YFSETQ. This CDR3 is built from 14 residues. With 0 bases clipped from V and 8 bases from J, the junction kept 5 bases outside the gene matches. CDR3 sequence (DNA): TGCGCCAGCAGCTTGGAGTCAGGGGGATACACCATATATTTT. Translated: CASSLESGGYTIYF.

The chain recombines TRBV18 with TRBJ2-5; 14 positions match TRBD2. The trim removed 4 bases at V and 1 base at J, leaving 5 bases unmatched. Germline values: CDR1 KGHSH, CDR2 LQKENI. CDR3 length equals 17 residues. CDR3 protein: CASSRGTSGRRQETQYF. The CDR3 coding sequence is TGTGCCAGCTCACGGGGGACTAGCGGGAGACGCCAAGAGACCCAGTACTTC.

The chain is built from TRBV27 and TRBJ1-1, with a tentative D call TRBD1 (6 bases). Germline values: CDR1 MNHEY, CDR2 SMNVEV (reference sequence). The V gene lost 1 base and the J gene lost 3 bases, with 12 bases spanning the gap. CDR3 length: 15 residues. The CDR3 protein is CASSLYRAGDTEAFF. CDR3 DNA sequence: TGTGCCAGCAGTTTATACAGGGCGGGGGACACTGAAGCTTTCTTT.

V and J are TRBV4-2 and TRBJ1-5; no clear D. Germline V gene data show CDR1 as LGHNA and CDR2 as YNFKEQ. Trimming cost V 4 bases and J 0 bases, with 16 bases left between them. The CDR3 contains 17 residues. CDR3 protein: CASSLERRVYSNQPQHF. The CDR3 nucleotides read TGTGCCAGCAGCCTAGAACGGCGGGTTTATAGCAATCAGCCCCAGCATTTT.

V gene TRBV7-6 combines with J gene TRBJ2-3; 8 bases agree with TRBD2. Germline CDR1 and CDR2: SGHVS and FNYEAQ. The CDR3 has 16 residues. With V trimmed by 5 bases and J by 2 bases, 9 bases remained unmatched. The CDR3 sequence: CASSPQGGGFTDTQYF. CDR3 nucleotide sequence: TGTGCCAGCAGCCCTCAGGGCGGGGGGTTCACAGATACGCAGTATTTT.